Listed below are T cell receptor beta chains from one sample, sequenced in a study of blood T cell repertoires in COVID-19. TCRdb keeps only in-frame clones here, not all; method: immunoSEQ multiplex PCR. The sample shows under 350,000 clones, 65% to 90% of them seen only once. The sample consisted of PBMCs or T cells enriched from blood (not recorded which). The receptors were gathered from a woman in her forties with acute COVID-19. CDR3s include the opening cysteine and the closing phenylalanine or tryptophan. A D gene is named only where the DNA matches it firmly. Expanded clones get a size class; other rows say once, few or many, or leave the size out.

clone_size d_call j_call v_call cdr3_nt cdr3_aa
NA TRBD2 TRBJ2-1 TRBV14 TGTGCCAGCAGCCCGGGTTGGCTAGCGGCTGATTGGGAGCAGTTCTTC CASSPGWLAADWEQFF
NA NA TRBJ2-7 TRBV7-9 TGTGCCAGCAGCTTGTCGGCGGGCGAGCAGTACTTC CASSLSAGEQYF
NA NA TRBJ2-7 TRBV6-4 TGTGCCAGCAACCAGCTGATTGGAATGGGGGGCGAGCAGTACTTC CASNQLIGMGGEQYF
NA NA TRBJ2-3 TRBV12-3/TRBV12-4 TGTGCCAGCAGTTTGGGCGAGAAGGCGCAGTATTTT CASSLGEKAQYF
NA NA TRBJ1-6 TRBV11-2 TGTGCCAGCAGCTTAGGCAGAACTAATTCACCCCTCCACTTT CASSLGRTNSPLHF
NA TRBD1 TRBJ1-5 TRBV7-3 TGTGCCAGCAGCGCAGGGGGCGCAAGCAATCAGCCCCAGCATTTT CASSAGGASNQPQHF
NA NA TRBJ1-2 TRBV6-6 TGTGCCAGCACCCATCTTGCGACAGAGGATTATGGCTACACCTTC CASTHLATEDYGYTF
NA TRBD1 TRBJ2-7 TRBV28 TGTGCCAGCAGTTTACCGTTCACCCGGGACAGCTCCTACGAGCAGTACTTC CASSLPFTRDSSYEQYF
NA NA TRBJ1-5 TRBV3-1/TRBV3-2 TGTGCCAGCAGCCGGGGGGGCAATCAGCCCCAGCATTTT CASSRGGNQPQHF
NA NA TRBJ2-7 TRBV18 TGTGCCAGCTCACCATTGGCAGGGATGGACGAGCAGTACTTC CASSPLAGMDEQYF
once NA TRBJ2-4 TRBV3-1/TRBV3-2 TGTGCCAGCAGCCCCCCGGTGAAGGGGTTAGCCAAAAACATTCAGTACTTC CASSPPVKGLAKNIQYF
NA TRBD2 TRBJ2-3 TRBV7-8 TGTGCCAGCAGCCCCTTTGGGCGGGAGACAGATACGCAGTATTTT CASSPFGRETDTQYF